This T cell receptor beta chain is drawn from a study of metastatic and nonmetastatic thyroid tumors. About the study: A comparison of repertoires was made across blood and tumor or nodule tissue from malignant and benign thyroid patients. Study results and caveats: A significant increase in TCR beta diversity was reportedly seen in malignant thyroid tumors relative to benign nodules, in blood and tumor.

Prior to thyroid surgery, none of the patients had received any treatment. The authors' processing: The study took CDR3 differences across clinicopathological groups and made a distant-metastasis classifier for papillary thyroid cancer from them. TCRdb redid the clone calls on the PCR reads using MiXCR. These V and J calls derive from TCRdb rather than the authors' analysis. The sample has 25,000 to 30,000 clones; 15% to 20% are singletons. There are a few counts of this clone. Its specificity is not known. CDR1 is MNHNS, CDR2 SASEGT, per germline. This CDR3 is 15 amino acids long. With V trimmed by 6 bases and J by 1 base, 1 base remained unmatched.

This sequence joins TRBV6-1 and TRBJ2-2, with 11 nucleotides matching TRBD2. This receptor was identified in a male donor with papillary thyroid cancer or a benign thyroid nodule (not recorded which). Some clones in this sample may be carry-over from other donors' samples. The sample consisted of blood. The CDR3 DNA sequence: TGTGCCAGCAGGCTAGCGGGGGGGAACACCGGGGAGCTGTTTTTT. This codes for CASRLAGGNTGELFF.